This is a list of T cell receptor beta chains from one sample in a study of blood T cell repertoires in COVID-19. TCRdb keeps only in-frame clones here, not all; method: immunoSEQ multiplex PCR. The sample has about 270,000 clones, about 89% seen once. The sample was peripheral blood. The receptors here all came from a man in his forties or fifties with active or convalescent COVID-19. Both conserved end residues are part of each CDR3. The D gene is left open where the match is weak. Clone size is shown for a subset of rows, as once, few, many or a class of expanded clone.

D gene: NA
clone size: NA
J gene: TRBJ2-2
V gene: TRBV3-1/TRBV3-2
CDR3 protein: CASGGGGELFF
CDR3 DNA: TGTGCCAGCGGTGGCGGCGGGGAGCTGTTTTTT

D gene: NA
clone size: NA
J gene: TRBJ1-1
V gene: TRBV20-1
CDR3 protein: CSAREGRRAFF
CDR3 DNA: TGCAGTGCTAGAGAAGGGAGGAGGGCTTTCTTT

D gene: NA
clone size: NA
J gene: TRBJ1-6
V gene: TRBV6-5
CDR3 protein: CASSRTANSPLHF
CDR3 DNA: TGTGCCAGCAGTCGGACAGCTAATTCACCCCTCCACTTT

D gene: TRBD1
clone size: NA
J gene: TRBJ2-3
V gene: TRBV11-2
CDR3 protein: CASSLGQGLTDTQYF
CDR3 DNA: TGTGCCAGCAGCCTAGGACAGGGTTTAACAGATACGCAGTATTTT

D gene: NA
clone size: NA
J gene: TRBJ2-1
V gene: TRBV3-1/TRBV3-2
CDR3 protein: CASSQRGSYNEQFF
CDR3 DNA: TGTGCCAGCAGCCAGCGGGGCTCCTACAATGAGCAGTTCTTC

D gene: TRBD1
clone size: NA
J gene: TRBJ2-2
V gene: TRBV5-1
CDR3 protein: CASSSRGTGDTTGELFF
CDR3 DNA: TGCGCCAGCAGCTCTAGGGGTACAGGGGATACCACCGGGGAGCTGTTTTTT

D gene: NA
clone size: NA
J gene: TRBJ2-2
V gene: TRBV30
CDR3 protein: CAWQPTRTSNTGELFF
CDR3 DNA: TGTGCCTGGCAGCCCACCCGGACTTCGAACACCGGGGAGCTGTTTTTT

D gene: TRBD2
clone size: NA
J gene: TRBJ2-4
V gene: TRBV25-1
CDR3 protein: CASSGPGTSGNSNIQYF
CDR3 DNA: TGTGCCAGCAGTGGACCCGGGACTAGCGGGAATTCAAACATTCAGTACTTC

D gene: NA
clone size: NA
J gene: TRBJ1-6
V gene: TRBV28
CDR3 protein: CASSSDGRRGSYNSPLHF
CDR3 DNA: TGTGCCAGCAGCTCAGACGGGAGGAGGGGCTCCTATAATTCACCCCTCCACTTT

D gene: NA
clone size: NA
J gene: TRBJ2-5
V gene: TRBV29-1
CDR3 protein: CSAAPPGLQETQYF
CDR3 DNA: TGCAGCGCGGCCCCTCCGGGTCTACAAGAGACCCAGTACTTC

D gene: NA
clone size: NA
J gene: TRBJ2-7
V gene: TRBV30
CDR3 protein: CAWSVRGYEQYF
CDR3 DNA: TGTGCCTGGAGTGTAAGGGGCTACGAGCAGTACTTC

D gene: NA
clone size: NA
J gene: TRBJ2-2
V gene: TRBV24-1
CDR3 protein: CAIRLDTGELFF
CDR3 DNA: TGTGCCATCCGACTCGACACCGGGGAGCTGTTTTTT

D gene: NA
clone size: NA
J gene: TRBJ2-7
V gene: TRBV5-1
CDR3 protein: CASSKGQLSYEQYF
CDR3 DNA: TGCGCCAGCAGCAAGGGACAACTCTCCTACGAGCAGTACTTC

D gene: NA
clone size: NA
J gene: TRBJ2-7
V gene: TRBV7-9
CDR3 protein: CASSLLRYEQYF
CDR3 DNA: TGTGCCAGCAGCTTACTCAGGTACGAGCAGTACTTC

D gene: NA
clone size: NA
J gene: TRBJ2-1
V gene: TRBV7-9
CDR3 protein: CASSLAGAYNEQFF
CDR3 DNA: TGTGCCAGCAGCTTAGCGGGAGCCTACAATGAGCAGTTCTTC

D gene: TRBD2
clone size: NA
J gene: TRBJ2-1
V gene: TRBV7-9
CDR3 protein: CASSLATGGSSYNEQFF
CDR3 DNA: TGTGCCAGCAGCTTAGCCACCGGCGGGAGCTCCTACAATGAGCAGTTCTTC

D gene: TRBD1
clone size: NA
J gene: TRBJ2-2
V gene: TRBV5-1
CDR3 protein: CASSRSTGDVGELFF
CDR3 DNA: TGCGCCAGCAGCCGGTCGACAGGGGATGTCGGGGAGCTGTTTTTT

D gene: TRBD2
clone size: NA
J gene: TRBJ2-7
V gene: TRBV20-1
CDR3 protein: CSASIAGDLVQYF
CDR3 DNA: TGCAGTGCCAGTATAGCGGGGGACTTGGTGCAGTACTTC

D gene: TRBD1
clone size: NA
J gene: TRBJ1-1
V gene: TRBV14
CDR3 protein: CASSPWTGPGGAFF
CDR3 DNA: TGTGCCAGCAGCCCCTGGACAGGGCCGGGGGGAGCTTTCTTT

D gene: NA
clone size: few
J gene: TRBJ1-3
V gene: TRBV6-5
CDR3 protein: CARGLRSGNTIYF
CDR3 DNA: TGTGCCAGGGGACTGCGCTCTGGAAACACCATATATTTT

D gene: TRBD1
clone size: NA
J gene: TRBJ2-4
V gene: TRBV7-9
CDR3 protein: CASSLTGDGNIQYF
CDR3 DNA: TGTGCCAGCAGCTTAACAGGGGATGGGAACATTCAGTACTTC

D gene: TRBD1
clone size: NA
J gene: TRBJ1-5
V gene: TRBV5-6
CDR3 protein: CASSLSGQGVNQPQHF
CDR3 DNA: TGTGCCAGCAGCCTCTCTGGACAGGGAGTCAATCAGCCCCAGCATTTT

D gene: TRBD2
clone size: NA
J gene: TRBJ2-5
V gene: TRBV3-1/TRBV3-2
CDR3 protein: CASSQDLRGSTRETQYF
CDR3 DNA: TGTGCCAGCAGCCAAGATCTGCGCGGGAGCACTCGAGAGACCCAGTACTTC